This T cell receptor beta chain was identified in a study of CD8+ T cells in alopecia areata. Study-wide context: The drug, oral tofacitinib, was given to treated patients at 5 to 10 mg twice daily. Study findings and constraints: Given one nonresponder, whether baseline CD8+ expansion relates to response remains uncertain. The study found higher clonality in lesional than normal scalp, especially in alopecia totalis/universalis. Clonality in the scalp and expanded CD8+ clones ranked among the top 100 were significantly decreased by tofacitinib.

Treatment meaning: oral pan-JAK inhibitor, 5-10 mg twice daily. Trimming took 2 bases from V and 4 from J, leaving 11 bases between them. CDR3 size: 14 residues. Germline V CDR1 and CDR2: SGHDN, FVKESK. Extracted RNA was reverse transcribed into cDNA, the sequencing template. Clones were read by immunoSEQ multiplex PCR, and TCRdb kept only the in-frame ones, dropping some. The sample shows about 190,000 clones, 64% of them seen only once. Remarks on this clone: Its antigen is not identified.

This sequence originates from a human donor with alopecia areata. Sequenced material: CD4+ T cells sorted from blood, taken at week 49, from a patient treated with tofacitinib. The V call is TRBV14, the J call TRBJ1-2; D is uncertain. In DNA form, the CDR3 reads TGTGCCAGCAGCCAACCCGGACGGGGCTATGGCTACACCTTC. The encoded protein is CASSQPGRGYGYTF.